These 21 T cell receptor beta chains were all obtained from the same sample, sequenced in a study of preoperative IRX-2 immunotherapy in early breast cancer. The method was immunoSEQ multiplex PCR; TCRdb's version includes in-frame clones alone and lacks a portion of them. The repertoire holds 25,000 or so clones, with over 75% as singletons. Stated treatment: preoperative locoregional IRX-2 cytokine immunotherapy. This specimen consisted of tumor tissue, obtained after IRX-2 immunotherapy. The receptors stem from a human donor with breast cancer.

V usage is TRBV18 and J usage is TRBJ2-3, with D perhaps assigned TRBD1 or TRBD2 (6 bases each). Germline lookup yields CDR1 KGHSH and CDR2 LQKENI. The CDR3 runs to 16 residues. V was shortened by 3 bases and J by 3 bases, with 16 bases between the two germline ends. The CDR3 DNA reads as TGTGCCAGCTCACCCTTTCCCGGAGGGGGGACAGATACGCAGTATTTT. This encodes CASSPFPGGGTDTQYF.

The chain uses TRBV6-6 and TRBJ2-1; D gene ambiguous. The V gene's germline CDR1 is MNHNY and CDR2 SVGAGI (reference sequence). This CDR3 contains 12 residues. The CDR3 sequence is CASSRSHNEQFF. The CDR3 DNA is TGTGCGAGCTCAAGGTCTCACAATGAGCAGTTCTTC.

V and J are TRBV9 and TRBJ2-3; 11 bases fit TRBD2. The germline V gene encodes CDR1 SGDLS and CDR2 YYNGEE. Trimming at V came to 4 bases and at J to 6 bases, leaving 13 bases not matched to a gene. This CDR3 spans 17 amino acids. The CDR3 is CASSPSSLAGGGDTQYF. Written as DNA, the CDR3 is TGTGCCAGCAGCCCAAGTAGCCTAGCGGGGGGTGGGGATACGCAGTATTTT.

The rearrangement joins TRBV10-2 to TRBJ2-3; no clear D. The V and J ends lost 3 bases and 0 bases respectively, with 7 bases between them. The CDR3 is made up of 14 amino acids. The germline CDR1 and CDR2 sequences are WSHSY and SAAADI. The CDR3 DNA reads as TGCGCCAGCAGTGACCAACCTAGCACAGATACGCAGTATTTT. Encoded protein: CASSDQPSTDTQYF.

The chain uses TRBV2 and TRBJ2-5, with D hard to call. Looked up from germline, CDR1 is SNHLY and CDR2 is FYNNEI. The CDR3 totals 16 residues. Between the trimmed V and J ends, which lost 0 bases and 8 bases, there was a span of 19 bases. CDR3 residues: CASSEALLTVKNTQYF. The CDR3 region has the DNA TGTGCCAGCAGTGAAGCGCTTCTAACGGTCAAGAACACCCAGTACTTC.

This chain connects TRBV7-2 to TRBJ1-2; D is ambiguous. Germline lookup yields CDR1 SGHTA and CDR2 FQGNSA. Trimming removed 1 base at V and 8 bases at J, with 11 bases between. The CDR3 is 13 residues long. The CDR3 bases are TGTGCCAGCAGCTTAGGGAGCGGGAGAGGCTACACCTTC. Amino acid sequence: CASSLGSGRGYTF. The full variable domain, its missing parts supplied by reference TRBV7-2 and TRBJ1-2, is GAGVSQSPSNKVTEKGKDVELRCDPISGHTALYWYRQSLGQGLEFLIYFQGNSAPDKSGLPSDRFSAERTGGSVSTLTIQRTQQEDSAVYLCASSLGSGRGYTFGSGTRLTVV.

This chain links TRBV19 with TRBJ1-3, with D unclear. The CDR3 sequence is 12 residues long. Trimming stripped 7 bases from V and 3 bases from J, with 7 bases between. The germline CDR1 and CDR2 sequences are LNHDA and SQIVND (reference sequence). CDR3 sequence: CASTVGGNTIYF. In DNA, the CDR3 is TGTGCCAGTACCGTAGGTGGAAACACCATATATTTT.

The CDR3 nucleotides read TGTGCCAGCTCCCCTGGACAGGGGGTTAAGAACACTGAAGCTTTCTTT. This translates into CASSPGQGVKNTEAFF. The V gene is TRBV18, the J gene TRBJ1-1; 10 bases are shared with TRBD1. J was trimmed by 1 base and V by 6 bases; bases with no gene match: 8. This CDR3 contains 16 residues. The germline gives CDR1 KGHSH, CDR2 LQKENI.

This clone was counted once. The chain carries TRBV19 and TRBJ2-2; possible D gene TRBD2, 5 bases. V lost 4 bases and J 7 bases, leaving 10 bases between the germline ends. Germline CDR1 and CDR2: LNHDA and SQIVND (reference sequence). The CDR3 runs 13 residues. The CDR3 protein is CASSTRSGGELFF. CDR3 nucleotide sequence: TGTGCCAGTAGTACGCGGAGCGGCGGGGAGCTGTTTTTT.

The V gene is TRBV25-1, the J gene TRBJ1-1; D is uncertain. The CDR3 covers 14 residues. Between the trimmed V and J ends, which lost 5 bases and 1 base, there was a span of 11 bases. Germline CDR1 reads MGHDK; CDR2 reads SYGVNS. For the CDR3, the DNA is TGTGCCAGCAGTCCTATAGGCCCGAACACTGAAGCTTTCTTT. Translation gives CASSPIGPNTEAFF.

This clone showed up just once. V and J are TRBV18 and TRBJ1-5, with D perhaps TRBD1 (6 bases). The CDR3 contains 15 residues. Germline values: CDR1 KGHSH, CDR2 LQKENI. V gave up 4 bases and J gave up 5 bases, with 15 bases separating them. The CDR3 bases are TGTGCCAGCTCACGCGCATTGGGGGCGGATCAGCCCCAGCATTTT. Translated, it gives CASSRALGADQPQHF.

V is TRBV7-9 and J is TRBJ1-4; 9 bases are shared with TRBD1. Germline V gene data show CDR1 as SEHNR and CDR2 as FQNEAQ (reference sequence). Unmatched junction bases numbered 10, after V lost 6 bases and J lost 14 bases. The CDR3 consists of 13 residues. DNA for the CDR3: TGTGCCAGCAGAAAGGACAGGGGCCAGAGGCTGTTTTTT. The encoded protein is CASRKDRGQRLFF.

J is TRBJ1-5 and V is TRBV5-1; D is perhaps TRBD1 (6 bases). The CDR3 contains 15 residues. Germline CDR1 SGHRS, CDR2 YFSETQ. V lost 2 bases to trimming and J lost 1 base, with 10 bases between them. In DNA form, the CDR3 reads TGCGCCAGCAGCTTAGGGACACAGAGCAATCAGCCCCAGCATTTT. This gives the protein CASSLGTQSNQPQHF.

The V call is TRBV18, the J call TRBJ1-3, with D possibly TRBD1 on 6 matching bases. Germline lookup yields CDR1 KGHSH and CDR2 LQKENI. This CDR3 spans 15 amino acids. The V end lost 3 bases, the J end lost 4 bases, and 13 bases lay between the germline ends. The CDR3 DNA reads as TGTGCCAGCTCACCGTACACAGGGACAGGAAACACCATATATTTT. Translation gives CASSPYTGTGNTIYF.

The V gene is TRBV27, the J gene TRBJ1-4, with D perhaps matching TRBD1 (6 bases). Germline-derived CDR1 and CDR2 are MNHEY and SMNVEV (reference sequence). This CDR3 has 15 residues. Trimming cost V 5 bases and J 0 bases, with 10 bases left between them. This CDR3 is CASSEGQPTNEKLFF. For the CDR3, the DNA is TGTGCCAGCAGTGAAGGACAGCCAACTAATGAAAAACTGTTTTTT.

The chain employs TRBV5-1 and TRBJ2-7; possible D gene TRBD1, 6 bases. V was pared by 3 bases and J by 6 bases, with 13 bases between. CDR1 SGHRS and CDR2 YFSETQ come from the germline V gene. This CDR3 has 13 amino acids. The CDR3, as DNA: TGCGCCAGCAGCTCCGACAGGCTAGCCGAGCAGTACTTC. It codes for CASSSDRLAEQYF.

The chain links TRBV19 to TRBJ2-3; 8 nucleotides line up with TRBD2. Unmatched junction bases numbered 8, after V lost 5 bases and J lost 4 bases. CDR1 LNHDA and CDR2 SQIVND come from the germline V gene (reference sequence). The CDR3 is 15 residues long. CDR3 region: CASSGEREYADTQYF. CDR3 DNA: TGTGCCAGTAGTGGGGAGCGGGAGTATGCAGATACGCAGTATTTT.

The chain combines TRBV1 with TRBJ2-3; TRBD2 is the table's D call, not checked against the DNA. TRBV1 is a recognized pseudogene. The CDR3 runs to 17 residues. The CDR3 loop is CTSSQDLQAGVEDTQYF. CDR3 DNA: TGCACCAGCAGCCAAGATTTGCAAGCGGGGGTTGAAGATACGCAGTATTTT.

The chain is built from TRBV7-2 and TRBJ2-2; the D gene is possibly TRBD2 (6 bases). V lost 4 bases and J 6 bases, leaving 18 bases between the germline ends. This CDR3 has 16 amino acids. The germline V gene encodes CDR1 SGHTA and CDR2 FQGNSA. The CDR3 is CASSSKSVERAGELFF. Written as DNA, the CDR3 is TGTGCCAGCAGCTCAAAGTCGGTGGAGCGGGCCGGGGAGCTGTTTTTT.

The rearrangement uses TRBV19 and TRBJ1-1; no firm D call. The CDR3 sequence is 12 residues long. Germline CDR1 LNHDA, CDR2 SQIVND (reference sequence). The ends were cut back, 10 bases at V and 9 bases at J, with 18 bases in the middle. The CDR3 protein is CATYERGIKAFF. The CDR3 nucleotides are TGTGCCACCTACGAACGCGGGATCAAAGCTTTCTTT. The whole variable domain, filled in from reference TRBV19 and TRBJ1-1, reads DGGITQSPKYLFRKEGQNVTLSCEQNLNHDAMYWYRQDPGQGLRLIYYSQIVNDFQKGDIAEGYSVSREKKESFPLTVTSAQKNPTAFYLCATYERGIKAFFGQGTRLTVV.

This rearrangement joins TRBV9 to TRBJ2-2; D gene ambiguous. Trimming pared 0 bases from V and 2 bases from J, leaving 5 bases between. This CDR3 has 14 amino acids. Germline lookup yields CDR1 SGDLS and CDR2 YYNGEE. CDR3 bases: TGTGCCAGCAGCGTAGGAGGAAACACCGGGGAGCTGTTTTTT. Amino acid sequence: CASSVGGNTGELFF.